Sequencing of this T cell receptor beta chain was carried out in a study of human T cells and chemical hapten exposure. About the research overall: Each week of the roughly 26-week study, patients had diphenylcyclopropenone applied to the scalp. Upper-back patches of 0.01% DPC were read at 6 days. Study outcomes and limitations: Controls had significantly fewer large CDR3 similarity clusters than were formed by expanded TCRs.

The germline V gene has CDR1 KGHSH and CDR2 LQKENI. V dropped 4 bases and J dropped 8; count of bases not matched to a gene: 15. CDR3 length: 17 amino acids. This clonotype has more than one count but fewer than ten. The antigen is undetermined. MiXCR, applied by TCRdb to the RACE reads, yields one record per CDR3 protein. The table includes 95,000 to 130,000 distinct CDR3 sequences, roughly 12% detected once. Time point denoted: patch test 1, 2 weeks after DPC sensitization. Treatment described: therapeutic diphenylcyclopropenone sensitization with weekly scalp DPC. Extraction yielded total RNA from whole blood (unfractionated).

This material consisted of whole blood, taken in connection with sensitization to the hapten diphenylcyclopropenone (DPC). J is TRBJ2-1 and V is TRBV18; 9 bases are a match to TRBD2. The source is a woman in her forties or fifties with alopecia areata. Some clones in this sample may be carry-over from other donors' samples. This CDR3 reads CASSLSGRDSFLDEQFF. In nucleotides, the CDR3 is TGTGCCAGCTCACTTAGCGGGAGAGACTCCTTTCTGGATGAGCAGTTCTTC.